The clone carrying this T cell receptor beta chain appeared a single time. Trimming removed 7 bases at V and 9 bases at J, with 10 bases between. CDR1 and CDR2 from the germline V gene are LNHDA and SQIVND (reference sequence). The CDR3 runs to 11 residues. Original processing notes: Amplification with reference gene primers provided the estimates of nucleated cell counts. TCRdb keeps only in-frame clones here, not all; method: immunoSEQ multiplex PCR. D and trimming come from the DNA, and the V and J calls and clone size come from that table. The table includes approximately 500,000 clones, 85% to 90% detected once. This sample was taken from a study of blood T cell repertoires in COVID-19. One Seattle source followed patients from active infection through their disease course.

This receptor was obtained from a woman in her fifties or sixties with COVID-19, enrolled during active disease. Material for sequencing was peripheral blood. V gene TRBV19 combines with J gene TRBJ1-5, with D possibly TRBD1 on 5 matching bases. Here the CDR3 DNA reads TGTGCCAGTACCTCAAGGGGGCCCCAGCATTTT. Its protein product is CASTSRGPQHF.